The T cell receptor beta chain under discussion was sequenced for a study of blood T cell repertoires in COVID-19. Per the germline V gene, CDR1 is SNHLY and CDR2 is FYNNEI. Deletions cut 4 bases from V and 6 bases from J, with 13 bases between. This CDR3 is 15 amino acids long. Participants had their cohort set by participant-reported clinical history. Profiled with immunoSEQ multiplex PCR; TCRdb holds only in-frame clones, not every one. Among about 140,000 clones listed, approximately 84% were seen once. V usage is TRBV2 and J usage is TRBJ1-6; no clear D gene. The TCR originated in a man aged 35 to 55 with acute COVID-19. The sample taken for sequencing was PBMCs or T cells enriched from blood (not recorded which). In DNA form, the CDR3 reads TGTGCCAGCAGTGTCAACCGGGTCCTTAATTCACCCCTCCACTTT. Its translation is CASSVNRVLNSPLHF. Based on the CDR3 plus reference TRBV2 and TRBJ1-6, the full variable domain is EPEVTQTPSHQVTQMGQEVILRCVPISNHLYFYWYRQILGQKVEFLVSFYNNEISEKSEIFDDQFSVERPDGSNFTLKIRSTKLEDSAMYFCASSVNRVLNSPLHFGNGTRLTVT.